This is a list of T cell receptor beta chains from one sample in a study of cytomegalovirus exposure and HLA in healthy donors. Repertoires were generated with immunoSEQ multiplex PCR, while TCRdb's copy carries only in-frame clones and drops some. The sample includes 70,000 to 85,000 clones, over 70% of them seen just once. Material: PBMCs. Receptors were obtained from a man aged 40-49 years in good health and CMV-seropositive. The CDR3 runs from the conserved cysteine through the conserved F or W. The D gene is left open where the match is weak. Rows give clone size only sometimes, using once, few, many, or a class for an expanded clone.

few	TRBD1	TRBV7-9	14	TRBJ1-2	CASMGTGNNYGYTF	TGTGCCAGCATGGGGACAGGGAATAACTATGGCTACACCTTC
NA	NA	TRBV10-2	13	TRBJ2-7	CASSAPPALEQYF	TGCGCCAGCAGTGCTCCTCCAGCGCTCGAGCAGTACTTC
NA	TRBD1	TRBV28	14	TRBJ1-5	CASNTGASHQPQHF	TGTGCCAGCAATACAGGGGCTTCGCATCAGCCCCAGCATTTT
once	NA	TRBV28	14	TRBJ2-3	CASSSWSAEDTQYF	TGTGCCAGCAGTTCTTGGAGCGCCGAAGATACGCAGTATTTT
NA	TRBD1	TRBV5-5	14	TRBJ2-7	CASTRTGTSYEQYF	TGTGCCAGCACGAGGACAGGAACTTCCTACGAGCAGTACTTC
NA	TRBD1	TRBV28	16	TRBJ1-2	CASSLTGQGARYGYTF	TGTGCCAGCAGTCTAACGGGACAGGGGGCGCGATATGGCTACACCTTC
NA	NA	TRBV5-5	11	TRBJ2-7	CASSFGGEQYF	TGTGCCAGCAGCTTCGGAGGCGAGCAGTACTTC
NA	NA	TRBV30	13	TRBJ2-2	CAWSVVSSGELFF	TGTGCCTGGAGTGTCGTGAGTAGCGGGGAGCTGTTTTTT
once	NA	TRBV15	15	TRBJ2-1	CATSRDLGRYNEQFF	TGTGCCACCAGCAGAGATCTGGGCCGTTACAATGAGCAGTTCTTC
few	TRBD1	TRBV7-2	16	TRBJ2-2	CASSFTPGQGYGELFF	TGTGCCAGCAGCTTCACCCCGGGACAGGGTTACGGGGAGCTGTTTTTT
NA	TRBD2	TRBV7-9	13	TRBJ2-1	CASCDSGRAEQFF	TGTGCCAGCTGCGATAGCGGGAGGGCTGAGCAGTTCTTC
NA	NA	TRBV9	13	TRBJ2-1	CASSVGIYNEQFF	TGTGCCAGCAGCGTAGGTATCTACAATGAGCAGTTCTTC
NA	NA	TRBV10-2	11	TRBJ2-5	CASSDGRAQYF	TGCGCCAGCAGTGACGGCAGGGCCCAGTACTTC
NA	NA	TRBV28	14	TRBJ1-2	CASSVPGLNYGYTF	TGTGCCAGCAGTGTTCCAGGTCTTAACTATGGCTACACCTTC
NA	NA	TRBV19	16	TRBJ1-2	CASSIQATPANYGYTF	TGTGCCAGTAGTATTCAAGCAACCCCGGCTAACTATGGCTACACCTTC
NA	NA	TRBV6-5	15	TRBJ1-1	CASRPDPGGGTEAFF	TGTGCCAGCAGACCCGACCCGGGGGGAGGGACTGAAGCTTTCTTT
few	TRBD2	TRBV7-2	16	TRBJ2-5	CASSGGGTSGDETQYF	TGTGCCAGCAGCGGGGGGGGGACTAGCGGGGATGAGACCCAGTACTTC
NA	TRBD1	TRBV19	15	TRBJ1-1	CASSIEDRVWNEAFF	TGTGCCAGTAGTATCGAGGACAGGGTTTGGAATGAAGCTTTCTTT
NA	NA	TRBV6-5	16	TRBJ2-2	CASSYSGRGGTGELFF	TGTGCCAGCAGTTACTCCGGACGAGGGGGAACCGGGGAGCTGTTTTTT
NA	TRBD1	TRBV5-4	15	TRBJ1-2	CASTEAPGQSYGYTF	TGTGCCAGCACCGAAGCACCGGGACAGTCCTATGGCTACACCTTC
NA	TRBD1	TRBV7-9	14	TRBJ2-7	CASSPDRSPYEQYF	TGTGCCAGCAGCCCGGACAGGTCCCCCTACGAGCAGTACTTC
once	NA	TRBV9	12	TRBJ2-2	CASSADTGELFF	TGTGCCAGCAGCGCGGACACCGGGGAGCTGTTTTTT
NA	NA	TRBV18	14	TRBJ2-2	CASSPGWGDGELFF	TGTGCCAGCTCACCAGGCTGGGGAGACGGGGAGCTGTTTTTT
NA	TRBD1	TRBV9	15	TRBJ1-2	CASSPGDRGVYGYTF	TGTGCCAGCAGCCCGGGGGACAGGGGGGTCTATGGCTACACCTTC
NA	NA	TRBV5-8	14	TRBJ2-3	CASSLVYITDTQYF	TGTGCCAGCAGCTTGGTCTATATCACAGATACGCAGTATTTT
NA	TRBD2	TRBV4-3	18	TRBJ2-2	CASSQQHGTSGGAGELFF	TGCGCCAGCAGCCAACAACATGGGACTAGCGGGGGGGCCGGGGAGCTGTTTTTT
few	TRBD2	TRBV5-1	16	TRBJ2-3	CASSLGTSGGTDTQYF	TGCGCCAGCAGCTTGGGGACTAGCGGGGGCACAGATACGCAGTATTTT
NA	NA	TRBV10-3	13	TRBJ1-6	CAISAQGGSPLHF	TGTGCCATCAGTGCCCAGGGAGGATCACCCCTCCACTTT
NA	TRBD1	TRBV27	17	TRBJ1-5	CASREAGGARSNQPQHF	TGTGCCAGCAGGGAGGCAGGGGGCGCTCGGAGCAATCAGCCCCAGCATTTT
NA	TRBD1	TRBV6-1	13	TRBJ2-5	CASSLDRVETQYF	TGTGCCAGCAGCTTGGACAGGGTTGAGACCCAGTACTTC
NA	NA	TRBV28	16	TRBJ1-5	CASTLQALYGNQPQHF	TGTGCCAGCACCCTCCAGGCCCTGTACGGCAATCAGCCCCAGCATTTT
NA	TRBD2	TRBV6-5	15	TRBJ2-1	CASNKRGRLYNEQFF	TGTGCCAGCAACAAGCGGGGGAGACTCTACAATGAGCAGTTCTTC
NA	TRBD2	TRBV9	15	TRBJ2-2	CASSIGLAETGELFF	TGTGCCAGCAGCATCGGACTAGCGGAGACCGGGGAGCTGTTTTTT
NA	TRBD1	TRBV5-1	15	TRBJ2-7	CASSFGQGVAYEQYF	TGCGCCAGCAGCTTTGGACAGGGAGTGGCTTACGAGCAGTACTTC
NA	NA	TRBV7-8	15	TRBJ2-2	CASSLSGGRTGELFF	TGTGCCAGCAGCCTTAGCGGCGGAAGGACCGGGGAGCTGTTTTTT
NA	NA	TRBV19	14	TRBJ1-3	CASRPTYSGNTIYF	TGTGCCAGTAGGCCTACCTACTCTGGAAACACCATATATTTT
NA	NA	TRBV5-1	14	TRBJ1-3	CASSKAEVGNTIYF	TGCGCCAGCAGTAAGGCGGAAGTTGGAAACACCATATATTTT
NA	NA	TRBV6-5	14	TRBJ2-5	CASSTSGEQETQYF	TGTGCCAGCAGTACCTCAGGGGAGCAAGAGACCCAGTACTTC
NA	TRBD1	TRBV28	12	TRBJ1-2	CASSNRGYGYTF	TGTGCCAGCAGTAACAGGGGTTATGGCTACACCTTC
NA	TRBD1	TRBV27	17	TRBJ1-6	CASSFRSETGSNSPLHF	TGTGCCAGCAGTTTTAGGTCCGAGACAGGGAGTAATTCACCCCTCCACTTT
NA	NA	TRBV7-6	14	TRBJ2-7	CASSQGHATYEQYF	TGTGCCAGCAGCCAGGGACACGCAACCTACGAGCAGTACTTC
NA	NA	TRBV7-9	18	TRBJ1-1	CASSLEPLRISGNTEAFF	TGTGCCAGCAGCTTAGAACCCCTCCGCATAAGCGGGAACACTGAAGCTTTCTTT
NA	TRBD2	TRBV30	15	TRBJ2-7	CAWSRIAGSSYEQYF	TGTGCCTGGAGTAGAATAGCGGGGAGCTCCTACGAGCAGTACTTC
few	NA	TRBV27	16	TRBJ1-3	CASSLTAAGLGNTIYF	TGTGCCAGCAGTTTAACTGCTGCAGGGTTGGGAAACACCATATATTTT
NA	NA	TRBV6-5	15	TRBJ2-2	CASSYSGGGTGELFF	TGTGCCAGCAGTTACTCAGGGGGGGGCACCGGGGAGCTGTTTTTT
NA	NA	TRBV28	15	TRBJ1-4	CASSEQGRTNEKLFF	TGTGCCAGCAGTGAGCAAGGGAGAACTAATGAAAAACTGTTTTTT
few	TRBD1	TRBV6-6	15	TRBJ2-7	CASSYLPTGLAEQYF	TGTGCCAGCAGTTACTTACCGACAGGGTTAGCCGAGCAGTACTTC
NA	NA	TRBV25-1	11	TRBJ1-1	CASSGAIEAFF	TGTGCCAGCAGTGGCGCGATAGAGGCTTTCTTT
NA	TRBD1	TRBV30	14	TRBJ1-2	CAWSVQTGGYGYTF	TGTGCCTGGAGTGTACAAACAGGGGGCTATGGCTACACCTTC
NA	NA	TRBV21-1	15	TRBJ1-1	CAGYTGTGGDTEAFF	TGTGCCGGTTACACCGGGACAGGGGGAGACACTGAAGCTTTCTTT
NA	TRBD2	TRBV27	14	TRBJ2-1	CASSWTSGYNEQFF	TGTGCCAGCAGTTGGACTAGCGGTTACAATGAGCAGTTCTTC
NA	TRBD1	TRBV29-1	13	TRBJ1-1	CSVDTGGKTEAFF	TGCAGCGTTGATACAGGGGGCAAAACTGAAGCTTTCTTT
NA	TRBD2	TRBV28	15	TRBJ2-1	CASSFAQGGYNEQFF	TGTGCCAGCAGTTTTGCCCAGGGAGGGTACAATGAGCAGTTCTTC
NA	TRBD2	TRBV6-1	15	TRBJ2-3	CASSELAGGPDTQYF	TGTGCCAGCAGTGAACTAGCGGGAGGGCCAGATACGCAGTATTTT